The clone carrying this T cell receptor beta chain was seen more than once but under ten times. Its antigen is not known. This sample is part of a study of response to subunit inactivated influenza vaccine. Broader study findings: The authors proposed limited new T cell recruitment per seasonal influenza vaccination.

Each CDR3 protein gets one entry after TCRdb re-called the RT-PCR reads with MiXCR. The sample consists of 610,000 or so distinct CDR3 sequences, around 15% of them appearing once. The TCR originated in a man aged 45-65 years who received an inactivated influenza vaccine. The sequences come from PBMCs from blood, collected 11 to 12 days after vaccination.

The CDR3 DNA is TGCAGTGCTAGAGCCAGGATGAGCTCCTACAATGAGCAGTTCTTC. Its protein is CSARARMSSYNEQFF. The chain employs TRBV20-1 and TRBJ2-1; D remains ambiguous. The CDR3 is 15 residues long. V lost 1 base and J lost 0, with 10 bases in between. Germline CDR1 and CDR2: DFQATT and SNEGSKA (reference sequence).